This T cell receptor beta chain appears in the sequencing data of a study of blood T cell repertoires in COVID-19. Study-level background: The origin of the acute and convalescent COVID-19 samples was the United States, Italy and Spain.

The assay was immunoSEQ multiplex PCR, and TCRdb's table has in-frame clones only and misses some. The repertoire holds over 450,000 clones, with roughly nine tenths as singletons. This CDR3 is built from 12 residues. V was clipped by 6 bases and J by 4 bases, with 9 bases between them. CDR1 and CDR2 from the germline V gene are MNHEY and SVGEGT. What was sequenced was peripheral blood. The sequence was obtained from a woman in her 50s with COVID-19, enrolled during active disease. This chain links TRBV6-2 or TRBV6-3 with TRBJ1-2; unclear D gene. The CDR3 protein is CASSRGPYGYTF. Here the CDR3 DNA reads TGTGCCAGCAGCCGAGGGCCCTATGGCTACACCTTC.